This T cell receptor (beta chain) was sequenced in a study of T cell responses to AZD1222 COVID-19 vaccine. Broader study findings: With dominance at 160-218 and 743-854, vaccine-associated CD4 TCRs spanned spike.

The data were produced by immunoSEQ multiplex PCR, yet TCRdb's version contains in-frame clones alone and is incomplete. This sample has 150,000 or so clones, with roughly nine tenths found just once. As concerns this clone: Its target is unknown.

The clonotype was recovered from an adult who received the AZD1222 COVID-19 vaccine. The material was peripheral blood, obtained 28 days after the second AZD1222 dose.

CDR3: CASSQESSYNEQFF. The CDR3 DNA sequence: TGTGCCAGCTCCCAGGAGAGCTCCTACAATGAGCAGTTCTTC. The V gene is TRBV6-5, the J gene TRBJ2-1; no definite D call. The CDR3 is made up of 14 amino acids. V lost 8 bases to trimming and J lost 0 bases, with 11 bases between them. CDR1 and CDR2 from the germline V gene are MNHEY and SVGAGI.